This T cell receptor (beta chain) came from a study of OX40 agonist ivuxolimab in advanced cancers. About the research overall: Patients in the trial were receiving intravenous ivuxolimab every 2 weeks, at doses of 0.01 to 10 mg/kg. At 82.7% male, the cohort had a mean age of around 56 years, ranging from about 23 to 80.

Worth noting for this clone: Its specificity is unknown.

The study's findings and limits: Both blood CD4+ and CD8+ T cells showed clonal growth by week 6 at 0.1 to 3.0 mg/kg. Fewer expanded clones were found on average in CD4+ than in CD8+ T cells.

V trimming: 4 bases; J trimming: 9 bases; junction bases outside the gene matches: 13. The CDR3 loop spans 17 amino acids. Germline values: CDR1 SGHNT, CDR2 YYREEE (reference sequence). This table comes from immunoSEQ multiplex PCR, and its TCRdb copy is limited to in-frame clones, with some not included. The profile covers fewer than 85,000 clones, with approximately 86% appearing a single time and approximately 0.72% taken by the ten largest. The chain couples TRBV5-4 to TRBJ2-1, with 13 bases aligning to TRBD2. This specimen consisted of CD4+ or CD8+ T cells sorted from blood, obtained in a trial of the OX40 agonist ivuxolimab. The TCR sequence derives from an adult with an advanced solid tumor such as melanoma, head and neck, liver or kidney cancer. CDR3 loop: CASSPRTSGSWVLEQFF. The DNA for the CDR3 is TGTGCCAGCAGCCCTAGGACTAGCGGGAGTTGGGTCCTTGAGCAGTTCTTC.